This TCR beta chain was sequenced for a study of cytomegalovirus exposure and HLA in healthy donors. Study-wide points: Most TCRs appeared rarely, but some public TCRs recurred in many donors. Cytomegalovirus-associated status was assigned to more than 150 TCR beta chains.

As to this clone: Antigen unknown.

The donors were part of the validation cohort, which consisted of over a hundred subjects and was separate from the first cohort of 666 subjects. Assay used: immunoSEQ multiplex PCR; TCRdb lists only in-frame clones, some missing. The table shows 99,000 or so clones, with around 86% occurring only once. The germline gives CDR1 SGHVS, CDR2 FQNEAQ. V trimming: 7 bases; J trimming: 2 bases; junction bases outside the gene matches: 10. This CDR3 is 15 amino acids long. The sequenced sample was PBMCs. The chain is built from TRBV7-8 and TRBJ2-5, with 7 nucleotides matching TRBD2. The clonotype originates from a woman between 18 and 29 years old in good health and CMV-seropositive. The CDR3: CASIPRVSGQETQYF. The CDR3 coding sequence is TGTGCCAGCATCCCGAGGGTTAGCGGGCAAGAGACCCAGTACTTC.